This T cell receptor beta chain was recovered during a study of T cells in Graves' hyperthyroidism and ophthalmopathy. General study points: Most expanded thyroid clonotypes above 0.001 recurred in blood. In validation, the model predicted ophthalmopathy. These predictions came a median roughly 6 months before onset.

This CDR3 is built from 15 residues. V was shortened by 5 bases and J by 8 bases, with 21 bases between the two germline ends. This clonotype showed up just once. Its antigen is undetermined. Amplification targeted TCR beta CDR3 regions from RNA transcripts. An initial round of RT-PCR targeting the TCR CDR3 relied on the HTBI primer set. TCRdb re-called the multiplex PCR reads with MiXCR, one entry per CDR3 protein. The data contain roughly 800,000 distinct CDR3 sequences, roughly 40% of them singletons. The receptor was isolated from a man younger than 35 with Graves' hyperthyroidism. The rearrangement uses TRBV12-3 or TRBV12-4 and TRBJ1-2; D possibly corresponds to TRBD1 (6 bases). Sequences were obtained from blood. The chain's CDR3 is CASSPTSPLTGGYTF. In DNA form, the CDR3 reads TGTGCCAGCAGTCCGACCTCCCCCTTAACAGGGGGCTACACCTTC.